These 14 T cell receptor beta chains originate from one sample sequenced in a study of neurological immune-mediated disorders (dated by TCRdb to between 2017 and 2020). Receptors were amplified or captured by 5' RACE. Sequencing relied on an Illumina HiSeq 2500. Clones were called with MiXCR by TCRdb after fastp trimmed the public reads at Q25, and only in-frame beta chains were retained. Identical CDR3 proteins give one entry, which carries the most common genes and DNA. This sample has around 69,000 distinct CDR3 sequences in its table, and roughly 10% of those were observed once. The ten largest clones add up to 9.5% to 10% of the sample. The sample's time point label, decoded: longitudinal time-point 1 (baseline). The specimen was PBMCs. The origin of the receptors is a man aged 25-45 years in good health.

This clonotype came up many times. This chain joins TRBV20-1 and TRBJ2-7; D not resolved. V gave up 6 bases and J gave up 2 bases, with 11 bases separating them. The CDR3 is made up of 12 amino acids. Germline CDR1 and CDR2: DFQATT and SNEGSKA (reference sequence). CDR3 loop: CSAPDSPYEQYF. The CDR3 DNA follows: TGCAGTGCGCCCGACTCCCCCTACGAGCAGTACTTC.

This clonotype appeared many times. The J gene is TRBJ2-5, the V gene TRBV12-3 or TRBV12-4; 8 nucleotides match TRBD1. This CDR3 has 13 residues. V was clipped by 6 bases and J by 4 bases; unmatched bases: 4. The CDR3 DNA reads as TGTGCCAGCAGCAGAGGACAGGGAGAGACCCAGTACTTC. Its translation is CASSRGQGETQYF.

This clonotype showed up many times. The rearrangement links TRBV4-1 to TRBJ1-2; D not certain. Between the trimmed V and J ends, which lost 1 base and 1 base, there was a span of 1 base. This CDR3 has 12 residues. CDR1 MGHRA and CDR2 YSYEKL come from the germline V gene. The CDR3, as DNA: TGCGCCAGCAGCCAAGGTAACTATGGCTACACCTTC. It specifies CASSQGNYGYTF.

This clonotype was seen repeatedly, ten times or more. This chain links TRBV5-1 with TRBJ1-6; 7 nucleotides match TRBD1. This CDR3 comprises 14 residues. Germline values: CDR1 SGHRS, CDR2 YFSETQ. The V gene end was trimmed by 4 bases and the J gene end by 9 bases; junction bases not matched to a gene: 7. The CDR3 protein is CASSVDREGSPLHF. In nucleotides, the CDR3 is TGCGCCAGCAGCGTAGACAGGGAGGGTTCACCCCTCCACTTT. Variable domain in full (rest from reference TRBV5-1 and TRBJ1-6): KAGVTQTPRYLIKTRGQQVTLSCSPISGHRSVSWYQQTPGQGLQFLFEYFSETQRNKGNFPGRFSGRQFSNSRSEMNVSTLELGDSALYLCASSVDREGSPLHFGNGTRLTVT.

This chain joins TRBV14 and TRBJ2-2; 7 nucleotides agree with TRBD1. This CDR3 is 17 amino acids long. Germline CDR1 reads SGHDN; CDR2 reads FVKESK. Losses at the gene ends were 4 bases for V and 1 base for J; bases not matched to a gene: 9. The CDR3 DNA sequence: TGTGCCAGCAGCCCCGGAGAGGGGGCATGGAACACCGGGGAGCTGTTTTTT. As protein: CASSPGEGAWNTGELFF.

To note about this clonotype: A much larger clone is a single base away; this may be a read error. Written as DNA, the CDR3 is TGTGCCAGCAGCTCCCCACAGTGCTCGAGGGGAGCTTTCTTT. This sequence encodes CASSSPQCSRGAFF. The chain uses TRBV5-5 and TRBJ1-1; perhaps TRBD1 as D (5 bases). Trimming stripped 3 bases from V and 10 bases from J, with 19 bases between. The CDR3 runs to 14 residues. Germline CDR1 is SGHKS and CDR2 is YYEKEE (reference sequence).

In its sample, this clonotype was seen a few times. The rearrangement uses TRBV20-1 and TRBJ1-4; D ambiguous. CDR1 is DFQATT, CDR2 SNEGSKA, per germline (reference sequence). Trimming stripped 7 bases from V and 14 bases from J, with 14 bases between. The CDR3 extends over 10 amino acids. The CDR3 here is CSVPDGGLFF. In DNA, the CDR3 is TGCAGTGTCCCGGACGGCGGGCTGTTTTTT.

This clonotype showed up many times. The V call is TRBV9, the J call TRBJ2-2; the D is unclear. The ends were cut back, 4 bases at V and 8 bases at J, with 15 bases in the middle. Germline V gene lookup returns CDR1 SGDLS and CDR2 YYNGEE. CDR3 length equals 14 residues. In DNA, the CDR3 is TGTGCCAGCAGCAAACGGGTCCCCTCAGGGGAGCTGTTTTTT. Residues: CASSKRVPSGELFF. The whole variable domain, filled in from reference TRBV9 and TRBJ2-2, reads DSGVTQTPKHLITATGQRVTLRCSPRSGDLSVYWYQQSLDQGLQFLIQYYNGEERAKGNILERFSAQQFPDLHSELNLSSLELGDSALYFCASSKRVPSGELFFGEGSRLTVL.

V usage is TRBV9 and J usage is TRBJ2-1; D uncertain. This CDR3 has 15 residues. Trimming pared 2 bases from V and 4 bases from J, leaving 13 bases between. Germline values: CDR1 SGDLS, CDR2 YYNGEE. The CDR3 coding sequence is TGTGCCAGCAGCGTTACAGCAACTCCGTACAATGAGCAGTTCTTC. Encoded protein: CASSVTATPYNEQFF.

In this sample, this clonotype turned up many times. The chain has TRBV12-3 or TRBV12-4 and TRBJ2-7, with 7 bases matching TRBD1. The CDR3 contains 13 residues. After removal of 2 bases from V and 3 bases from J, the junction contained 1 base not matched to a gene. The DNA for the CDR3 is TGTGCCAGCAGTTTATGGACAGGCTACGAGCAGTACTTC. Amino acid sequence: CASSLWTGYEQYF.

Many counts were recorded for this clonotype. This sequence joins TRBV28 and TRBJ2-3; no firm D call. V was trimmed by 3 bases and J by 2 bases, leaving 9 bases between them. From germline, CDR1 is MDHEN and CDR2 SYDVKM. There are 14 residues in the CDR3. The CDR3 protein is CASSFDGVTDTQYF. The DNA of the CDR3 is TGTGCCAGCAGTTTCGATGGGGTCACAGATACGCAGTATTTT.

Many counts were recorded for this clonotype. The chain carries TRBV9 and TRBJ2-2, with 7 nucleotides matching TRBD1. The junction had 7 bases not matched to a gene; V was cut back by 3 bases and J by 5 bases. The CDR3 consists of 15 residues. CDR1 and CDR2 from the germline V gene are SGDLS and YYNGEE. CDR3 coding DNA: TGTGCCAGCAGCGCCCGACAGGGCTGGACCGGGGAGCTGTTTTTT. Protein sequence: CASSARQGWTGELFF. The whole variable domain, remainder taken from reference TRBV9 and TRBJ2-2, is DSGVTQTPKHLITATGQRVTLRCSPRSGDLSVYWYQQSLDQGLQFLIQYYNGEERAKGNILERFSAQQFPDLHSELNLSSLELGDSALYFCASSARQGWTGELFFGEGSRLTVL.

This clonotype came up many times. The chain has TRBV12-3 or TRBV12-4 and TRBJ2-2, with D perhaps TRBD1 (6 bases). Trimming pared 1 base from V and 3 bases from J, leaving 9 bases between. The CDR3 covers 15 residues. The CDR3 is CASSLDRAYTGELFF. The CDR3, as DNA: TGTGCCAGCAGTTTAGACAGGGCCTACACCGGGGAGCTGTTTTTT.

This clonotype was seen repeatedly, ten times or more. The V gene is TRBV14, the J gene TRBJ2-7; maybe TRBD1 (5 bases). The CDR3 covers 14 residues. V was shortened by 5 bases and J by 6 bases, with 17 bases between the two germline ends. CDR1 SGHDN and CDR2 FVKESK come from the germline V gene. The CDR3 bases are TGTGCCAGCAGCTATGGACAAGTTGAAGGCGAGCAGTACTTC. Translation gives CASSYGQVEGEQYF.